The 10 T cell receptor beta chains reported below all come from one sample, sequenced in a study of Graves' ophthalmopathy and Graves' hyperthyroidism (dated by TCRdb to 2016 to 2018). Sequenced on an Illumina HiSeq 2000. TCR beta CDR3 regions were amplified from RNA transcripts for repertoire sequencing. The first round of RT-PCR was done with HTBI primers and the Qiagen OneStep RT-PCR kit, and was followed by a second round of multiplex PCR, then size selection and purification. TCRdb's own reprocessing of the public reads used fastp at Q25 and MiXCR and kept productive beta chains. Rows are combined by CDR3 protein, so each entry shows the most common genes and DNA. The sample table contains a few hundred thousand distinct CDR3 sequences; only one count was recorded for 20% to 25% of them. In total, the top ten clones hold 2.5% to 3.5% of the sample. Source material: peripheral blood. Every receptor here comes from a young woman with stable Graves' hyperthyroidism. Donor details come from another sample of the same person, matched by shared clones.

This clonotype was observed a handful of times. The chain joins TRBV6-1 to TRBJ2-7; D remains unclear. The CDR3 is 12 residues long. Germline values: CDR1 MNHNS, CDR2 SASEGT. Trimming removed 6 bases at V and 6 bases at J, with 12 bases between. As DNA, the CDR3 is TGTGCCAGCAGCGACGCGTCTACCGAGCAGTACTTC. Its protein product is CASSDASTEQYF.

This clonotype was picked up many times. The chain couples TRBV12-3 or TRBV12-4 to TRBJ2-4; D remains unclear. CDR3 length equals 11 residues. CDR3 sequence (DNA): TGTTCGACGGAAGGGAAAAACATTCAGTACTTC. This encodes CSTEGKNIQYF.

This clonotype appeared many times. The genes are TRBV27 and TRBJ1-2; weak D call: TRBD1 (5 bases). This CDR3 spans 15 amino acids. V was pared by 8 bases and J by 3 bases, with 19 bases between. Germline CDR1 and CDR2: MNHEY and SMNVEV (reference sequence). This CDR3 is CASRRVTTQDYGYTF. The DNA for the CDR3 is TGTGCCAGCCGTCGGGTGACGACACAGGACTATGGCTACACCTTC.

The chain carries TRBV6-5 and TRBJ1-5; 7 nucleotides align to TRBD1. V gave up 4 bases and J gave up 0 bases; unmatched junction bases: 9. From germline, CDR1 is MNHEY and CDR2 SVGAGI. This CDR3 is 17 amino acids long. The CDR3 nucleotides read TGTGCCAGCAGTTCCCGTGGACAGGTCTATAGCAATCAGCCCCAGCATTTT. It codes for CASSSRGQVYSNQPQHF.

There are many counts of this clonotype. The chain recombines TRBV19 with TRBJ2-5, with unresolved D. Trimming took off 10 bases at V and 2 bases at J, with 17 bases between the two ends. Germline assignment: CDR1 LNHDA and CDR2 SQIVND (reference sequence). This CDR3 is 14 amino acids long. The CDR3 reads CATRTESRQETQYF. The CDR3 DNA reads TGTGCCACCCGAACTGAAAGCAGACAAGAGACCCAGTACTTC.

V gene TRBV27 combines with J gene TRBJ2-7; D is perhaps TRBD2 (6 bases). Trimming removed 7 bases at V and 6 bases at J, with 10 bases between. Germline CDR1 is MNHEY and CDR2 is SMNVEV (reference sequence). This CDR3 spans 11 amino acids. The CDR3, as DNA: TGTGCCAGCATCGGGGGTCGCGAGCAGTACTTC. The encoded protein is CASIGGREQYF.

This clonotype was found many times. This rearrangement joins TRBV12-3 or TRBV12-4 to TRBJ1-2; D might be TRBD1 (6 bases). V shed 7 bases and J shed 8 bases, with 20 bases lying between them. The CDR3 sequence is 14 residues long. The CDR3 region is CASIPTGRPSGYTF. The CDR3 DNA is TGTGCCAGCATCCCAACAGGGAGGCCGAGCGGCTACACCTTC.

V is TRBV30 and J is TRBJ2-5, with TRBD2 identical over 16 bases. Germline CDR1 GTSNPN, CDR2 SVGIG (reference sequence). With 1 base clipped from V and 5 bases from J, the junction kept 4 bases outside the gene matches. There are 16 residues in the CDR3. In DNA, the CDR3 is TGTGCCTGGAGTGGGGGACTAGCGGGAGGGACGGAGACCCAGTACTTC. Its translation: CAWSGGLAGGTETQYF.

This clonotype was counted at least ten times. The rearrangement uses TRBV12-3 or TRBV12-4 and TRBJ2-7; D call uncertain. The CDR3 runs 17 residues. V was trimmed by 3 bases and J by 1 base, leaving 19 bases between them. CDR3 nucleotides: TGTGCCAGCAGTTTTATTGTAGGGCAGGAGAATTCCTACGAGCAGTACTTC. It yields the protein CASSFIVGQENSYEQYF.

This chain uses TRBV20-1 with TRBJ2-2, with D unresolved. The CDR3 runs to 12 residues. The V gene's germline CDR1 is DFQATT and CDR2 SNEGSKA (reference sequence). The V end was cut by 3 bases, the J end by 3 bases, with 5 bases between. CDR3 nucleotides: TGCAGTGCTAGGTTACACACCGGGGAGCTGTTTTTT. It specifies CSARLHTGELFF.